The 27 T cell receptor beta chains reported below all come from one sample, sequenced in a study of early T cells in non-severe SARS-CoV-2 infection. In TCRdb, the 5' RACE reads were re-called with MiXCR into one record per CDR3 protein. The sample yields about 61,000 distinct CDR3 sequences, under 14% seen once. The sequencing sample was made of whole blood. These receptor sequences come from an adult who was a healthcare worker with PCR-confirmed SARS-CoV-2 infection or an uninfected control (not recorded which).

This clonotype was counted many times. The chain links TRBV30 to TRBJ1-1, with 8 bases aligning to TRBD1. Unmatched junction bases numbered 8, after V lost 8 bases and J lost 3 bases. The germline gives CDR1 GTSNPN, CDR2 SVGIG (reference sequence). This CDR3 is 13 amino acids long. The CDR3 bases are TGTGCCGGACGGACAGGGCGAGACACTGAAGCTTTCTTT. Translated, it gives CAGRTGRDTEAFF.

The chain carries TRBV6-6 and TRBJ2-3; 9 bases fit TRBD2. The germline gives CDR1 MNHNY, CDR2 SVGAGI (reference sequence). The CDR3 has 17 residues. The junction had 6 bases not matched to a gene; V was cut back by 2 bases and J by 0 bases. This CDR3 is CASSYLAGYSSTDTQYF. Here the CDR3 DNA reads TGTGCCAGCAGTTACCTAGCGGGGTACTCTAGCACAGATACGCAGTATTTT.

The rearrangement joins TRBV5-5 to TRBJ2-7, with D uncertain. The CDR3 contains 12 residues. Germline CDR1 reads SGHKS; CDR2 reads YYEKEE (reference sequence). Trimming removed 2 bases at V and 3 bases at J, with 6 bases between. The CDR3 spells CASSFGDYEQYF. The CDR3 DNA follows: TGTGCCAGCAGCTTCGGCGACTACGAGCAGTACTTC.

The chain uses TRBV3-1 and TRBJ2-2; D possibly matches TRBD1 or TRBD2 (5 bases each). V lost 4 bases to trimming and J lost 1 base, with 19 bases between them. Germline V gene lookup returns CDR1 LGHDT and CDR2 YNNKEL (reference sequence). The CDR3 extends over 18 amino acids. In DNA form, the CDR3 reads TGTGCCAGCAGCCCTAAACCTGAGGGGCGAAGGAACACCGGGGAGCTGTTTTTT. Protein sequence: CASSPKPEGRRNTGELFF.

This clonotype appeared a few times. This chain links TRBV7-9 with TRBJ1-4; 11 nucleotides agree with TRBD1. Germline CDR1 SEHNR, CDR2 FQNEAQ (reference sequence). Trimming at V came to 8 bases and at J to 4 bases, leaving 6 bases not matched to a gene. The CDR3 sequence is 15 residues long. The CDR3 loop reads CASQVGTGGNEKLFF. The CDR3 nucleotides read TGTGCCAGCCAAGTGGGGACAGGGGGTAATGAAAAACTGTTTTTT.

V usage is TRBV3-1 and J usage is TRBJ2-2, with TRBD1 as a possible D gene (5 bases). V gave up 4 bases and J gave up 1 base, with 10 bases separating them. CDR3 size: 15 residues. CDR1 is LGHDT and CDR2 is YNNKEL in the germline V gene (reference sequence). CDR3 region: CASSPLRGNTGELFF. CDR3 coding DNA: TGTGCCAGCAGCCCCCTAAGGGGGAACACCGGGGAGCTGTTTTTT.

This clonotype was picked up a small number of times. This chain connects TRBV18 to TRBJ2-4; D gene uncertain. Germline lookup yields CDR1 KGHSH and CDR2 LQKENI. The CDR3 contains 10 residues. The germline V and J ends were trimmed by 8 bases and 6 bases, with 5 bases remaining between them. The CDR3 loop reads CASQGNIQYF. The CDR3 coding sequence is TGTGCCAGCCAAGGAAACATTCAGTACTTC.

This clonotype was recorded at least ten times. The CDR3 here is CASSPTSGGTGDTQYF. CDR3 DNA: TGTGCCAGCTCCCCCACTAGCGGGGGTACGGGAGATACGCAGTATTTT. The rearrangement links TRBV18 to TRBJ2-3; 11 nucleotides align to TRBD2. Germline values: CDR1 KGHSH, CDR2 LQKENI. The CDR3 runs to 16 residues. Losses at the gene ends were 6 bases for V and 5 bases for J; bases not matched to a gene: 10.

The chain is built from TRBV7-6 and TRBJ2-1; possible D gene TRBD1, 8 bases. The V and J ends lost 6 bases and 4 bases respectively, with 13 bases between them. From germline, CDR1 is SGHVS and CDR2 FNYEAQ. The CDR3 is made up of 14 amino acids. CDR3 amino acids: CASRTGEGYNEQFF. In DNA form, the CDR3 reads TGTGCCAGCAGGACAGGGGAGGGATACAATGAGCAGTTCTTC.

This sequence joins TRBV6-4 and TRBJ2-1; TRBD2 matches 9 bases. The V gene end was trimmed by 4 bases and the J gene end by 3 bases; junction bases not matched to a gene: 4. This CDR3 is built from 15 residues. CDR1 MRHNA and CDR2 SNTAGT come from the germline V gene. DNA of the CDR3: TGTGCCAGCAGTGCCACGCGGGGGGGCTACAATGAGCAGTTCTTC. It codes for CASSATRGGYNEQFF.

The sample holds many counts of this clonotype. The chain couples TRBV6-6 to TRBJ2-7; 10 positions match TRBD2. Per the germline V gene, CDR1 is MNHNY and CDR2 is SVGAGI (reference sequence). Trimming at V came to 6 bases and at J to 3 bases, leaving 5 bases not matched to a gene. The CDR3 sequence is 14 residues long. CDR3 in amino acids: CASRPTSGVYEQYF. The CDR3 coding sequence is TGTGCCAGCAGGCCTACTAGCGGGGTCTACGAGCAGTACTTC.

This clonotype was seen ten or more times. The CDR3 loop reads CASSIGEHQPQHF. The DNA for the CDR3 is TGTGCCAGTAGTATTGGGGAGCATCAGCCCCAGCATTTT. This chain uses TRBV19 with TRBJ1-5; D gene unclear. Trimming shortened V by 3 bases and J by 5 bases, and 8 bases separated the two germline ends. Germline lookup yields CDR1 LNHDA and CDR2 SQIVND (reference sequence). The CDR3 has 13 residues.

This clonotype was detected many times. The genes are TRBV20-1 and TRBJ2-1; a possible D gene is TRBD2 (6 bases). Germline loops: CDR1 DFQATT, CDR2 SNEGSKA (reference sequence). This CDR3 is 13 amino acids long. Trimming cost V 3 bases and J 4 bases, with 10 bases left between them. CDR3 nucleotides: TGCAGTGCTAGCGGGGGAAGGTACAATGAGCAGTTCTTC. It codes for CSASGGRYNEQFF.

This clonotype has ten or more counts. CDR3 sequence reads: CASSRDPGSYNEQFF. CDR3 bases: TGCGCCAGCAGTCGGGACCCGGGGTCCTACAATGAGCAGTTCTTC. This chain joins TRBV10-1 and TRBJ2-1; D could derive from TRBD1 or TRBD2 (5 bases each). The V end lost 5 bases, the J end lost 1 base, and 12 bases lay between the germline ends. The CDR3 is 15 residues long. From germline, CDR1 is WNHNN and CDR2 SYGVQD (reference sequence).

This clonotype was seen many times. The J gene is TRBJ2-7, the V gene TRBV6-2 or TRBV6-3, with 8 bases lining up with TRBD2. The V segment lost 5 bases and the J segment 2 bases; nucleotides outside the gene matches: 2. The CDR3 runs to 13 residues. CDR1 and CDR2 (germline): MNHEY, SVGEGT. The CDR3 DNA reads TGTGCCAGCAGTCTACTAGCGGCCTACGAGCAGTACTTC. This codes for CASSLLAAYEQYF.

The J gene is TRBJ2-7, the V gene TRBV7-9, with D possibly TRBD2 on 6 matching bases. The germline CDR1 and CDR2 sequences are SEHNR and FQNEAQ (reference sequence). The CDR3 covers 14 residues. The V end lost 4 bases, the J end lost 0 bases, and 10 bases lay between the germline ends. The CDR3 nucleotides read TGTGCCAGCAGCTCTATGGGGGGCTCCTACGAGCAGTACTTC. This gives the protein CASSSMGGSYEQYF.

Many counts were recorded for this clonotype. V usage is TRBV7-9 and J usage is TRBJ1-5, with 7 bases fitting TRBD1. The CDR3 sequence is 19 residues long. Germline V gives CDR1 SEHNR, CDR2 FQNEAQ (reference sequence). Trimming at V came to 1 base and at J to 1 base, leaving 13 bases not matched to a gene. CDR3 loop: CASSLEGPTGVWSNQPQHF. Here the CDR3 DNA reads TGTGCCAGCAGCTTAGAGGGACCAACAGGGGTTTGGAGCAATCAGCCCCAGCATTTT.

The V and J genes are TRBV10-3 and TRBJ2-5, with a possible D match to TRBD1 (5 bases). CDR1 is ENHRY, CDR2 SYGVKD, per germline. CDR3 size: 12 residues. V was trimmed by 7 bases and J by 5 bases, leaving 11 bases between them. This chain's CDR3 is CAIKGNSETQYF. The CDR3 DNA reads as TGTGCCATCAAGGGGAATTCGGAGACCCAGTACTTC.

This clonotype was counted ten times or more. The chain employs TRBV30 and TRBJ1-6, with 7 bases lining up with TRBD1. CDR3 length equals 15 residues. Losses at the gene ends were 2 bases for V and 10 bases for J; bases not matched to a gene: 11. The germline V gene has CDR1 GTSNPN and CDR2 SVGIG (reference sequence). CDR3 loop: CAWSPLTGMKSPLHF. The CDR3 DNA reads TGTGCCTGGAGTCCATTGACAGGGATGAAGTCACCCCTCCACTTT.

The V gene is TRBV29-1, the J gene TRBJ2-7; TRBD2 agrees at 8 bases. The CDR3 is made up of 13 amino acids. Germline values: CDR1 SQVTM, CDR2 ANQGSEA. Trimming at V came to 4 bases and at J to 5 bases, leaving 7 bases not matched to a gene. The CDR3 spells CSVAGGAANEQYF. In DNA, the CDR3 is TGCAGCGTTGCCGGGGGGGCCGCCAACGAGCAGTACTTC.

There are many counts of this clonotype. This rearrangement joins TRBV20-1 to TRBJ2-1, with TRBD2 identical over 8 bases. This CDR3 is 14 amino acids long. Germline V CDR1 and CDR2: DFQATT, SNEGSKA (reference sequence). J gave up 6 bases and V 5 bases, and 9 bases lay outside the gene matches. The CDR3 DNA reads TGCAGTGCTCCCGGGACTAGGTCTTCCAATGAGCAGTTCTTC. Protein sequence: CSAPGTRSSNEQFF.

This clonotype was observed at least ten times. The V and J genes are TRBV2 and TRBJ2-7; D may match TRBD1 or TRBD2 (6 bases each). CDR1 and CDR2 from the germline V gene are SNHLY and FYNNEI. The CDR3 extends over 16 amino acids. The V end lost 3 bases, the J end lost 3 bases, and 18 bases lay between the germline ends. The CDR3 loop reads CASSERGAIGSYEQYF. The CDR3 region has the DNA TGTGCCAGCAGTGAGAGGGGGGCAATCGGCAGCTACGAGCAGTACTTC.

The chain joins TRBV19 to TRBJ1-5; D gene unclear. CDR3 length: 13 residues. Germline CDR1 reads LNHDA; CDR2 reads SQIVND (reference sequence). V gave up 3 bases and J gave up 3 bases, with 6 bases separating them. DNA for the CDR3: TGTGCCAGTAGTATCCAGTACAATCAGCCCCAGCATTTT. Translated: CASSIQYNQPQHF. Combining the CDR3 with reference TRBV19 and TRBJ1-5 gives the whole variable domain DGGITQSPKYLFRKEGQNVTLSCEQNLNHDAMYWYRQDPGQGLRLIYYSQIVNDFQKGDIAEGYSVSREKKESFPLTVTSAQKNPTAFYLCASSIQYNQPQHFGDGTRLSIL.

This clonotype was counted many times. CDR3 protein: CSAPRVGGDTQYF. CDR3 bases: TGCAGTGCCCCAAGAGTAGGCGGAGATACGCAGTATTTT. The chain couples TRBV20-1 to TRBJ2-3; D not resolved. The CDR3 loop spans 13 amino acids. CDR1 is DFQATT, CDR2 SNEGSKA, per germline (reference sequence). The V gene lost 6 bases and the J gene lost 5 bases, with 15 bases spanning the gap.

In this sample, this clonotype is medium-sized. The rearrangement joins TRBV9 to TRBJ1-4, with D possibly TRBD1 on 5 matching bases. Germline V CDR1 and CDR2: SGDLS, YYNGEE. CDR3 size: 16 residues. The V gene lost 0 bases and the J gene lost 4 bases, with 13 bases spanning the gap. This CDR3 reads CASSVGSGFFNEKLFF. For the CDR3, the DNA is TGTGCCAGCAGCGTAGGATCAGGGTTCTTTAATGAAAAACTGTTTTTT. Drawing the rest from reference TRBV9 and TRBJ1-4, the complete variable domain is DSGVTQTPKHLITATGQRVTLRCSPRSGDLSVYWYQQSLDQGLQFLIQYYNGEERAKGNILERFSAQQFPDLHSELNLSSLELGDSALYFCASSVGSGFFNEKLFFGSGTQLSVL.

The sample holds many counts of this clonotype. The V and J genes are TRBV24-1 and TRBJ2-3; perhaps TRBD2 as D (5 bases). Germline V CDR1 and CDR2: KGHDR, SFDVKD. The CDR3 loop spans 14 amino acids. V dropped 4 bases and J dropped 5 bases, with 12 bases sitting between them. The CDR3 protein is CATSDPGLKDTQYF. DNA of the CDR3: TGTGCCACCAGTGACCCCGGACTGAAAGATACGCAGTATTTT.

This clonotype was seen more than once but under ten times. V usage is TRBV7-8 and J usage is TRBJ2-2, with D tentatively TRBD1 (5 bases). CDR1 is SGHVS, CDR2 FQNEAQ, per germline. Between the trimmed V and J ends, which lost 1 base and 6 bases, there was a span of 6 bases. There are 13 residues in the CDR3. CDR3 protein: CASSLVQAGELFF. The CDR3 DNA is TGTGCCAGCAGCTTAGTACAGGCCGGGGAGCTGTTTTTT.